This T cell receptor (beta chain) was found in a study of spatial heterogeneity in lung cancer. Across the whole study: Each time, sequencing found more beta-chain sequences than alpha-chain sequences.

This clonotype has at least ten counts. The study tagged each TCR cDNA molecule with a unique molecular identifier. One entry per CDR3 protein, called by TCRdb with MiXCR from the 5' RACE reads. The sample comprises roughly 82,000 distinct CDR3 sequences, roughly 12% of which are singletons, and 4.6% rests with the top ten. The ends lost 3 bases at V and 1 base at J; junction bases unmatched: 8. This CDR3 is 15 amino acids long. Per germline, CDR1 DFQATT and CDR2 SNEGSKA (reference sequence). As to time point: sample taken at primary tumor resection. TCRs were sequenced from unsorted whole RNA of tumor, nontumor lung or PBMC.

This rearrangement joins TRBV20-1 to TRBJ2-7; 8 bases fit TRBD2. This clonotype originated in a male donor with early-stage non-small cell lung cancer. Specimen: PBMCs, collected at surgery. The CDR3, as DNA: TGCAGTGCTAGTATAGAAGCGGGGGTTTCCTACGAGCAGTACTTC. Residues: CSASIEAGVSYEQYF.